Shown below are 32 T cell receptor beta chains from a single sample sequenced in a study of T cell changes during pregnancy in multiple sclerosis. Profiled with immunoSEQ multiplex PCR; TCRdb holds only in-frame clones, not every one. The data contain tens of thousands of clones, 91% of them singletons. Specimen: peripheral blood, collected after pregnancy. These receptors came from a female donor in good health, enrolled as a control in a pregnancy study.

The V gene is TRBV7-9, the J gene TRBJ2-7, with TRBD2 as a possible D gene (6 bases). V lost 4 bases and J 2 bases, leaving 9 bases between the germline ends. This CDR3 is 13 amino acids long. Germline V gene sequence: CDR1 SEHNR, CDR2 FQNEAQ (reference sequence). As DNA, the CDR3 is TGTGCCAGCAGCTCGACGGGGGCCTACGAGCAGTACTTC. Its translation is CASSSTGAYEQYF.

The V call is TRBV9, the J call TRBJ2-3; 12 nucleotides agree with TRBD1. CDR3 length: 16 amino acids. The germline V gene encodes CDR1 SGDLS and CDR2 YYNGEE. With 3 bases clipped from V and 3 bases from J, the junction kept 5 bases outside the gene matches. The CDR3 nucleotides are TGTGCCAGCAGCGCAAGGGACAGGGGGCGAACAGATACGCAGTATTTT. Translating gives CASSARDRGRTDTQYF.

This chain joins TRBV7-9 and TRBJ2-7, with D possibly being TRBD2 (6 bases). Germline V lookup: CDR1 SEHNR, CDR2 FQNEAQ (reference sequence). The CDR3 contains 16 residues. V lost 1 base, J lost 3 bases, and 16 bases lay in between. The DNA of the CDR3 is TGTGCCAGCAGCTTAGGGCGGGGTGACACCTTCTACGAGCAGTACTTC. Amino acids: CASSLGRGDTFYEQYF.

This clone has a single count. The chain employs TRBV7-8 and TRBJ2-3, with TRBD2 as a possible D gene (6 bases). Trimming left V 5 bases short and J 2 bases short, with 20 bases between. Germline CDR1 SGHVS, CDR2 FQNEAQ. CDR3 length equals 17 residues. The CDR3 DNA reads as TGTGCCAGCAGCCTGGGGGGAAGGCTAGCACCCACAGATACGCAGTATTTT. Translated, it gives CASSLGGRLAPTDTQYF.

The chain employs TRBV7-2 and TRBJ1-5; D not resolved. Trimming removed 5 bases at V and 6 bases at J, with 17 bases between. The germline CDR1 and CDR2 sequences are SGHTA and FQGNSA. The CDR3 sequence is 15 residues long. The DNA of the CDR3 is TGTGCCAGCAGCGCGGACGGACGAGGGAGTCAGCCCCAGCATTTT. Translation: CASSADGRGSQPQHF.

In DNA form, the CDR3 reads TGTGCCAGCAGCCTGGGACAGGGTGGGTACTATGGCTACACCTTC. Protein product: CASSLGQGGYYGYTF. The genes are TRBV7-2 and TRBJ1-2, with TRBD1 identical over 9 bases. The CDR3 runs 15 residues. Germline CDR1 reads SGHTA; CDR2 reads FQGNSA. V was clipped by 5 bases and J by 3 bases; unmatched bases: 7. The full variable domain, in which reference TRBV7-2 and TRBJ1-2 provide the parts outside the CDR3, is GAGVSQSPSNKVTEKGKDVELRCDPISGHTALYWYRQSLGQGLEFLIYFQGNSAPDKSGLPSDRFSAERTGGSVSTLTIQRTQQEDSAVYLCASSLGQGGYYGYTFGSGTRLTVV.

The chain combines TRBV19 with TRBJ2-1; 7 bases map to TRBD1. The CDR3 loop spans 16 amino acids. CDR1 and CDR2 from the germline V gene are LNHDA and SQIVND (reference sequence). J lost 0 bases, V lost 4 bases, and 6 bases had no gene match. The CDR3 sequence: CASSTWTGPSYNEQFF. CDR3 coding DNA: TGTGCCAGTAGTACCTGGACAGGACCCTCCTACAATGAGCAGTTCTTC. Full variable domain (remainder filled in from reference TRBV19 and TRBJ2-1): DGGITQSPKYLFRKEGQNVTLSCEQNLNHDAMYWYRQDPGQGLRLIYYSQIVNDFQKGDIAEGYSVSREKKESFPLTVTSAQKNPTAFYLCASSTWTGPSYNEQFFGPGTRLTVL.

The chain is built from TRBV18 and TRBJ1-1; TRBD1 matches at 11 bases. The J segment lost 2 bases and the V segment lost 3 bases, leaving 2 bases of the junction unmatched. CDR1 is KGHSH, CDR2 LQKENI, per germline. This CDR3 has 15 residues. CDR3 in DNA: TGTGCCAGCTCACCGGGGACAGGGGGAAACACTGAAGCTTTCTTT. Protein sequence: CASSPGTGGNTEAFF.

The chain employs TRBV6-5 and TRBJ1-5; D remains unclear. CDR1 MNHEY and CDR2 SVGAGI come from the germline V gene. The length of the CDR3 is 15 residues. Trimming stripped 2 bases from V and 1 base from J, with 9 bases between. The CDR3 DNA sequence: TGTGCCAGCAGTTACAACAGCGGGAGCAATCAGCCCCAGCATTTT. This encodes CASSYNSGSNQPQHF.

The CDR3 bases are TGTGCCAGCAGCGTAAAAGGACAGCGATCCTCTGGGGCCAACGTCCTGACTTTC. Translating gives CASSVKGQRSSGANVLTF. The chain uses TRBV9 and TRBJ2-6, with a tentative D call TRBD1 (6 bases). Trimming removed 1 base from V and 0 bases from J, with 14 bases in between. The CDR3 contains 18 residues. Germline V gene data show CDR1 as SGDLS and CDR2 as YYNGEE.

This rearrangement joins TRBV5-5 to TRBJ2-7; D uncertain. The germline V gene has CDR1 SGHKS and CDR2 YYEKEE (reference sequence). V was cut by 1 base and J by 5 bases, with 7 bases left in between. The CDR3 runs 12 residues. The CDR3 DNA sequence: TGTGCCAGCAGCTTGAAGAGCCACGAGCAGTACTTC. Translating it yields CASSLKSHEQYF.

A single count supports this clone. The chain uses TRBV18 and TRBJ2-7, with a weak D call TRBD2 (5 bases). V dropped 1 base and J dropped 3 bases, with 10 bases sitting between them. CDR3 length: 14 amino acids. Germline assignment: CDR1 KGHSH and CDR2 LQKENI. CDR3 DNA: TGTGCCAGCTCACCACGAGGGCTAGGCTACGAGCAGTACTTC. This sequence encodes CASSPRGLGYEQYF.

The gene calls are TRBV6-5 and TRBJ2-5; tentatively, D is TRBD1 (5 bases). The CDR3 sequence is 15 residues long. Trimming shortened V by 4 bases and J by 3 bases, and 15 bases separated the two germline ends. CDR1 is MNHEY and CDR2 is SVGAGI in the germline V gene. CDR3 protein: CASSSGRDSKETQYF. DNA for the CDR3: TGTGCCAGCAGTTCTGGGCGAGACAGTAAAGAGACCCAGTACTTC.

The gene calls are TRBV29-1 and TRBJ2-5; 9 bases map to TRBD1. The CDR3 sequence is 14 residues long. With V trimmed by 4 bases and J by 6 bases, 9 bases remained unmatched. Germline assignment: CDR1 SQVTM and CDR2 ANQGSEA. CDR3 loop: CSVGGQGTRKTQYF. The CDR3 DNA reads TGCAGCGTTGGCGGACAGGGGACGAGAAAGACCCAGTACTTC.

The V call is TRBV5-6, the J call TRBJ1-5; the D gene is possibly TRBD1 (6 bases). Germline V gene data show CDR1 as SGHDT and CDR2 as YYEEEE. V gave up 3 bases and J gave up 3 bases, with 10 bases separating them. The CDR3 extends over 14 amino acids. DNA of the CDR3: TGTGCCAGCAGCTCGGGGGGACACAATCAGCCCCAGCATTTT. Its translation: CASSSGGHNQPQHF.

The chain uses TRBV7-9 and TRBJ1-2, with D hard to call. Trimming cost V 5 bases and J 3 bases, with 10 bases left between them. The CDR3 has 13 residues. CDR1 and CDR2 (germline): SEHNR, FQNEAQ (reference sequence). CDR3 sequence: CASSRTADYGYTF. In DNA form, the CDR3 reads TGTGCCAGCAGCCGAACGGCGGACTATGGCTACACCTTC.

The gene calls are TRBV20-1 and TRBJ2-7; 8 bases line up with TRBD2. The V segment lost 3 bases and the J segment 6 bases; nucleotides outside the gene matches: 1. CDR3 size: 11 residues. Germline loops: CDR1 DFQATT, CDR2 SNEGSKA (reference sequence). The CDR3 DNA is TGCAGTGCTAGCGGGGGGGTCGAGCAGTACTTC. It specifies CSASGGVEQYF.

CDR3 DNA: TGTGCCAGCAGCTTAGGAGGTTTGAACACTGAAGCTTTCTTT. Translated: CASSLGGLNTEAFF. J is TRBJ1-1 and V is TRBV7-2; D call uncertain. Trimming shortened V by 1 base and J by 0 bases, and 6 bases separated the two germline ends. The germline V gene encodes CDR1 SGHTA and CDR2 FQGNSA. This CDR3 has 14 amino acids. Full variable domain (remainder filled in from reference TRBV7-2 and TRBJ1-1): GAGVSQSPSNKVTEKGKDVELRCDPISGHTALYWYRQSLGQGLEFLIYFQGNSAPDKSGLPSDRFSAERTGGSVSTLTIQRTQQEDSAVYLCASSLGGLNTEAFFGQGTRLTVV.

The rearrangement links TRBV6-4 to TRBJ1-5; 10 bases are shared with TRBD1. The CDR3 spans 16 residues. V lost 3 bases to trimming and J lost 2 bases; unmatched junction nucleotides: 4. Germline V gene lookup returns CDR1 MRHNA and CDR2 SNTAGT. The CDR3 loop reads CASSDPGTGGNQPQHF. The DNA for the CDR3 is TGTGCCAGCAGTGATCCCGGGACAGGGGGCAATCAGCCCCAGCATTTT.

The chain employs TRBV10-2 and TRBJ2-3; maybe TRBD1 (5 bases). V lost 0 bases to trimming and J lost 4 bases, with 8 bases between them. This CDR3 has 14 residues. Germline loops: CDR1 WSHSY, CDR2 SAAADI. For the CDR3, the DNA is TGCGCCAGCAGTGAGTCGGGGCGCCCAGATACGCAGTATTTT. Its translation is CASSESGRPDTQYF.

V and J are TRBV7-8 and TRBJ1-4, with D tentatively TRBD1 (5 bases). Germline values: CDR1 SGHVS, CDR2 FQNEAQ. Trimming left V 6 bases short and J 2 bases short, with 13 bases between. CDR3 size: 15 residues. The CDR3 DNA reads TGTGCCAGCAGTACCCCAGGGAGGACTAATGAAAAACTGTTTTTT. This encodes CASSTPGRTNEKLFF.

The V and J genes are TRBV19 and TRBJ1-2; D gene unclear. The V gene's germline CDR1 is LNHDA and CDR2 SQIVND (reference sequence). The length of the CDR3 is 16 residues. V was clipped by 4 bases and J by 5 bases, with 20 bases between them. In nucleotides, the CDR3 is TGTGCCAGTAGTACCGGATTTGCTCGGCGGCTATATGGCTACACCTTC. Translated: CASSTGFARRLYGYTF.

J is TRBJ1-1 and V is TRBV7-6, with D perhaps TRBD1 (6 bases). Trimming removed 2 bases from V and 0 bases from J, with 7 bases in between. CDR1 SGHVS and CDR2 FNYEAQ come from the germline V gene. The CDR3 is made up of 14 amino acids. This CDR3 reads CASSLPGVNTEAFF. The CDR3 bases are TGTGCCAGCAGCTTACCAGGGGTGAACACTGAAGCTTTCTTT.

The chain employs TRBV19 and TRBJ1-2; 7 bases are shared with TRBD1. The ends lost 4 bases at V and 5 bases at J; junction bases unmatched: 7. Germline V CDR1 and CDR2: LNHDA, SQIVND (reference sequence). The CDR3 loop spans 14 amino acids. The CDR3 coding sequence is TGTGCCAGTAGTACACCGGGACAGCAGTATGGCTACACCTTC. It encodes CASSTPGQQYGYTF.

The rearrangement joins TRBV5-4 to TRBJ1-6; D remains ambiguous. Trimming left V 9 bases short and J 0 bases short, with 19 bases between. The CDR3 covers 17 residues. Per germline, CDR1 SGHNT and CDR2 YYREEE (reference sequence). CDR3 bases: TGTGCCACCGGGAGTCGGACCTCAAGCTCCTATAATTCACCCCTCCACTTT. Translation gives CATGSRTSSSYNSPLHF.

CDR3 residues: CASTPGGFNGYTF. The DNA of the CDR3 is TGTGCCAGCACCCCGGGGGGTTTTAATGGCTACACCTTC. The chain is built from TRBV6-6 and TRBJ1-2, with a tentative D call TRBD1 (5 bases). V shed 7 bases and J shed 6 bases, with 15 bases lying between them. Per germline, CDR1 MNHNY and CDR2 SVGAGI (reference sequence). This CDR3 is 13 amino acids long.

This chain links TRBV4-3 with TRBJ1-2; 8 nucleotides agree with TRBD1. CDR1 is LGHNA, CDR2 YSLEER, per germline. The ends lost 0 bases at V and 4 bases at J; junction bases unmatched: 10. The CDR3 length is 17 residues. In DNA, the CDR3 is TGCGCCAGCAGCCAAGATTCGCAGGGGGCGTCTGTCTATGGCTACACCTTC. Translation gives CASSQDSQGASVYGYTF.

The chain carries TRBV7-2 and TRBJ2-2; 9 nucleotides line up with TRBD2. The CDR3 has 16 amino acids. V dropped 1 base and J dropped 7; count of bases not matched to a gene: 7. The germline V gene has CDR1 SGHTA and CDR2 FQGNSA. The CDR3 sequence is CASSLEAGGQVGELFF. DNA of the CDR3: TGTGCCAGCAGCTTAGAGGCGGGGGGGCAGGTCGGGGAGCTGTTTTTT.

The CDR3 DNA is TGTGCCATTTGGGACAGGGAGGCCTCTGGGGCCAACGTCCTGACTTTC. The encoded protein is CAIWDREASGANVLTF. The chain has TRBV10-3 and TRBJ2-6, with 9 bases identical to TRBD1. Germline lookup yields CDR1 ENHRY and CDR2 SYGVKD. Unmatched junction bases numbered 6, after V lost 9 bases and J lost 0 bases. This CDR3 has 16 amino acids.

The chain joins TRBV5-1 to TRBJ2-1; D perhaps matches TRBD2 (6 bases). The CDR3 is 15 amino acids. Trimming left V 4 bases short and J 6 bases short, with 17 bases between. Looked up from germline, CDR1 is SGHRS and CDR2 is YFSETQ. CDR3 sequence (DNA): TGCGCCAGCAGCCCCGGGACTCTTTTGGGCAATGAGCAGTTCTTC. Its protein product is CASSPGTLLGNEQFF.

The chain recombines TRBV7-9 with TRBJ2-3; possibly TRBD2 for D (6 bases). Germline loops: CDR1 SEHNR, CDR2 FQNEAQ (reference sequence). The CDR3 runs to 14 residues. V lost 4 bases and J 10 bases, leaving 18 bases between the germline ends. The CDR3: CASSWSRGNSAQYF. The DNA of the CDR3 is TGTGCCAGCAGCTGGAGCCGGGGGAATAGTGCGCAGTATTTT.

As DNA, the CDR3 is TGTGCCAGCAGTGAAAATGTGGGACAGCCAGGCTATGGCTACACCTTC. Its translation: CASSENVGQPGYGYTF. V gene TRBV2 combines with J gene TRBJ1-2; TRBD1 agrees at 7 bases. The germline gives CDR1 SNHLY, CDR2 FYNNEI. This CDR3 has 16 residues. The trim removed 2 bases at V and 4 bases at J, leaving 10 bases unmatched.